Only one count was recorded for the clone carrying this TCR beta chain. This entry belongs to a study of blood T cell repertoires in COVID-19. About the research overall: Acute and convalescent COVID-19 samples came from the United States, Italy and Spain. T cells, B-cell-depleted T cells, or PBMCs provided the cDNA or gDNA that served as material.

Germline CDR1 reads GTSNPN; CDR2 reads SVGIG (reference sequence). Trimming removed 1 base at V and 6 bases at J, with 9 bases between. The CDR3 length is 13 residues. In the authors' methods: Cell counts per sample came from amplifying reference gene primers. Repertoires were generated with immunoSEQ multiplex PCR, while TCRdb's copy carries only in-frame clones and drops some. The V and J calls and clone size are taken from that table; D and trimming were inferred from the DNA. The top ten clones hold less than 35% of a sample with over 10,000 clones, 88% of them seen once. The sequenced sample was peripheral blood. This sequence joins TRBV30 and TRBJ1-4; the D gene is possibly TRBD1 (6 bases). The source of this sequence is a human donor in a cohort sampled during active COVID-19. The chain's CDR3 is CAWSGTAYEKLFF. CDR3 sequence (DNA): TGTGCCTGGAGTGGGACAGCTTATGAAAAACTGTTTTTT.